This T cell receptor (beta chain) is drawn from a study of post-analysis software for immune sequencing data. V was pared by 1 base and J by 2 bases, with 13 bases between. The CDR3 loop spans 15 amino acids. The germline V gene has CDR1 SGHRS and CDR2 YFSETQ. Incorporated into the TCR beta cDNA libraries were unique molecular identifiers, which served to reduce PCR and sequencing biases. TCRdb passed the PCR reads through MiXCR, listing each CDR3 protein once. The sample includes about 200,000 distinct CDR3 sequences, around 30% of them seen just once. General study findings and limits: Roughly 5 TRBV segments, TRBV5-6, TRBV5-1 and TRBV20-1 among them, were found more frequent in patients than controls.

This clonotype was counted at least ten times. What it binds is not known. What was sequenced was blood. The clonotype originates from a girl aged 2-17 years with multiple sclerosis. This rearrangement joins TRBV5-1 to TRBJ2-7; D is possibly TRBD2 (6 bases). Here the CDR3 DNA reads TGCGCCAGCAGCTTGTTGGGACTGGGGGCCTACGAGCAGTACTTC. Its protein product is CASSLLGLGAYEQYF.